The next 20 T cell receptor beta chains were all read from a single sample in a study of cytomegalovirus exposure and HLA in healthy donors. 13 Jbeta primers and 60 Vbeta primers were used for the PCR. Profiled with immunoSEQ multiplex PCR; TCRdb holds only in-frame clones, not every one. Counted here are more than 110,000 clones, more than 75% occurring once; the ten biggest clones make up 4.5% to 6%. The sample comprised PBMCs. The receptors were sampled from a male donor in good health and CMV-seronegative.

V gene TRBV5-1 combines with J gene TRBJ2-3, with D perhaps matching TRBD2 (6 bases). The germline V and J ends were trimmed by 4 bases and 5 bases, with 17 bases remaining between them. The CDR3 is made up of 15 amino acids. Germline CDR1 SGHRS, CDR2 YFSETQ. The CDR3 loop reads CASSVGGVQQDTQYF. CDR3 DNA sequence: TGCGCCAGCAGCGTTGGAGGGGTGCAGCAAGATACGCAGTATTTT.

This clone was seen only a few times. The DNA for the CDR3 is TGCACCAGCAGCCGCCAAGACAGGGCCGAGCAGTACTTC. Translated, it gives CTSSRQDRAEQYF. The chain combines TRBV1 with TRBJ2-7; TRBD1, as called in the table, went unchecked against the DNA. TRBV1 is assigned pseudogene status. The CDR3 sequence is 13 residues long.

This chain joins TRBV4-1 and TRBJ1-6; no clear D gene. This CDR3 contains 15 residues. Germline V gene data show CDR1 as MGHRA and CDR2 as YSYEKL. Trimming shortened V by 1 base and J by 7 bases, and 11 bases separated the two germline ends. Here the CDR3 reads CASSQVGQLNSPLHF. In nucleotides, the CDR3 is TGCGCCAGCAGCCAAGTTGGGCAGCTGAATTCACCCCTCCACTTT.

The chain links TRBV4-3 to TRBJ2-3, with 11 bases lining up with TRBD2. The CDR3 runs 19 residues. V lost 0 bases and J lost 5; bases outside the gene matches: 13. Germline V gene lookup returns CDR1 LGHNA and CDR2 YSLEER. In nucleotides, the CDR3 is TGCGCCAGCAGCCAAGATCGCGGTAGCGGGGGGGCCGAGCAAGATACGCAGTATTTT. The encoded protein is CASSQDRGSGGAEQDTQYF.

This chain joins TRBV4-3 and TRBJ2-2, with D possibly being TRBD2 (6 bases). The V gene lost 0 bases and the J gene lost 5 bases, with 13 bases spanning the gap. Germline lookup yields CDR1 LGHNA and CDR2 YSLEER. The CDR3 has 16 residues. CDR3 DNA: TGCGCCAGCAGCCAAGATAGGTCGGGGGTAACCGGGGAGCTGTTTTTT. Residues: CASSQDRSGVTGELFF.

The rearrangement joins TRBV15 to TRBJ2-3; maybe TRBD2 (5 bases). The length of the CDR3 is 16 residues. CDR1 is LNHNV, CDR2 YYDKDF, per germline (reference sequence). The V and J ends lost 0 bases and 1 base respectively, with 11 bases between them. In DNA form, the CDR3 reads TGTGCCACCAGCAGAGATCAAAGGCGGGGCACAGATACGCAGTATTTT. Its translation is CATSRDQRRGTDTQYF.

V is TRBV10-1 and J is TRBJ2-2, with a weak D call TRBD1 (5 bases). CDR3 length: 14 amino acids. Germline V gene sequence: CDR1 WNHNN, CDR2 SYGVQD (reference sequence). The germline V and J ends were trimmed by 6 bases and 1 base, with 9 bases remaining between them. The CDR3: CASRPGQNTGELFF. CDR3 nucleotide sequence: TGCGCCAGCAGGCCCGGACAGAACACCGGGGAGCTGTTTTTT.

This clone was seen only a few times. The rearrangement links TRBV10-3 to TRBJ2-3; 7 bases are shared with TRBD2. Germline lookup yields CDR1 ENHRY and CDR2 SYGVKD. Trimming took 2 bases from V and 6 from J; bases not matched to a gene: 8. CDR3 length equals 15 residues. CDR3 bases: TGTGCCATCAGTGAGGGGTTTCTAGCGGACGATACGCAGTATTTT. This gives the protein CAISEGFLADDTQYF.

To note about this clone: A read error may account for a junction end that differs from germline. V usage is TRBV19 and J usage is TRBJ1-2, with D perhaps matching TRBD1 (6 bases). CDR3 size: 12 residues. Germline-derived CDR1 and CDR2 are LNHDA and SQIVND (reference sequence). The chain's CDR3 is CASNDWTDPPRF. CDR3 DNA: TGTGCCAGTAATGATTGGACAGACCCTCCTCGCTTC.

This clone was counted a few times. The chain has TRBV7-2 and TRBJ2-3; D perhaps matches TRBD2 (5 bases). Trimming removed 0 bases from V and 2 bases from J, with 6 bases in between. This CDR3 is built from 14 residues. Germline values: CDR1 SGHTA, CDR2 FQGNSA. DNA of the CDR3: TGTGCCAGCAGCTTAGCACTAGTCACAGATACGCAGTATTTT. Translated, it gives CASSLALVTDTQYF.

This sequence joins TRBV25-1 and TRBJ2-6; a possible D gene is TRBD1 (5 bases). Germline assignment: CDR1 MGHDK and CDR2 SYGVNS. This CDR3 is 15 amino acids long. Trimming took 4 bases from V and 2 from J, leaving 9 bases between them. The CDR3: CASSVPRAGANVLTF. CDR3 DNA: TGTGCCAGCAGTGTCCCCAGGGCTGGGGCCAACGTCCTGACTTTC.

The genes are TRBV4-2 and TRBJ2-5; TRBD2 aligns across 7 bases. Looked up from germline, CDR1 is LGHNA and CDR2 is YNFKEQ. The CDR3 has 16 amino acids. V trimming: 1 base; J trimming: 2 bases; junction bases outside the gene matches: 7. The CDR3 DNA follows: TGTGCCAGCAGCCAAGTTAGGTTAGCGGGTCAAGAGACCCAGTACTTC. Amino acid sequence: CASSQVRLAGQETQYF.

This clone was detected once. The genes are TRBV4-2 and TRBJ2-5; 11 nucleotides agree with TRBD2. The CDR3 spans 17 residues. Germline-derived CDR1 and CDR2 are LGHNA and YNFKEQ. V dropped 4 bases and J dropped 11; count of bases not matched to a gene: 18. The CDR3 region is CASSRSSGTSGGGEQYF. The CDR3 DNA reads as TGTGCCAGCAGCCGTTCAAGCGGGACTAGCGGCGGAGGGGAGCAGTACTTC.

This rearrangement joins TRBV4-1 to TRBJ2-1; the D gene is possibly TRBD1 (5 bases). V gave up 3 bases and J gave up 10 bases, with 19 bases separating them. Germline assignment: CDR1 MGHRA and CDR2 YSYEKL. The CDR3 is 15 residues long. The CDR3 loop is CASSQGPGRYGEQFF. For the CDR3, the DNA is TGCGCCAGCAGCCAGGGGCCGGGTAGGTACGGGGAGCAGTTCTTC.

J is TRBJ2-7 and V is TRBV19; D is uncertain. V shed 4 bases and J shed 7 bases, with 17 bases lying between them. This CDR3 has 14 residues. CDR1 and CDR2 (germline): LNHDA, SQIVND (reference sequence). The CDR3 spells CASSTGPSVAEQYF. The CDR3 coding sequence is TGTGCCAGTAGTACTGGGCCTTCGGTTGCGGAGCAGTACTTC.

This clone was found once. The J gene is TRBJ1-1, the V gene TRBV7-2, with TRBD1 as a possible D gene (6 bases). The CDR3 loop spans 14 amino acids. V was trimmed by 5 bases and J by 4 bases, leaving 14 bases between them. The germline V gene has CDR1 SGHTA and CDR2 FQGNSA. Here the CDR3 reads CASSIRQASTEAFF. CDR3 DNA: TGTGCCAGCAGCATCAGACAGGCTAGCACTGAAGCTTTCTTT.

This clone has just a few counts. This chain uses TRBV29-1 with TRBJ1-2; perhaps TRBD1 as D (6 bases). V lost 6 bases to trimming and J lost 7 bases, with 18 bases between them. This CDR3 is 13 amino acids long. The germline V gene encodes CDR1 SQVTM and CDR2 ANQGSEA. The CDR3 bases are TGCAGCGTGGGACACTTAGCCGAAGGTGGCTACACCTTC. Translation gives CSVGHLAEGGYTF.

The chain uses TRBV6-1 and TRBJ2-3; no clear D gene. Germline assignment: CDR1 MNHNS and CDR2 SASEGT. The CDR3 is made up of 14 amino acids. The V and J ends lost 8 bases and 1 base respectively, with 13 bases between them. The CDR3 bases are TGTGCCAGCGGATTCGACATAGGCACAGATACGCAGTATTTT. As protein: CASGFDIGTDTQYF.

This clone was recorded a few times. The J gene is TRBJ1-1, the V gene TRBV9; 8 positions match TRBD1. The CDR3 is 14 residues long. The germline gives CDR1 SGDLS, CDR2 YYNGEE. V shed 2 bases and J 3 bases; nucleotides not matched to a gene: 3. The DNA of the CDR3 is TGTGCCAGCAGCGTGGGACAGGATCACACTGAAGCTTTCTTT. This codes for CASSVGQDHTEAFF.

V usage is TRBV5-4 and J usage is TRBJ1-1; 9 bases map to TRBD1. The germline V gene has CDR1 SGHNT and CDR2 YYREEE (reference sequence). With 4 bases clipped from V and 6 bases from J, the junction kept 10 bases outside the gene matches. The CDR3 is 15 amino acids. This CDR3 is CASSEPDRGLPEAFF. As DNA, the CDR3 is TGTGCCAGCAGCGAACCGGACAGGGGTCTCCCTGAAGCTTTCTTT.